Detailed here is one T cell receptor beta chain. The PCR had 60 Vbeta and 13 Jbeta primers. TCRdb's copy holds only in-frame clones and misses some; the assay was immunoSEQ multiplex PCR. The data contain about 87,000 clones, approximately 74% of them singletons. The CDR3 sequence is 15 residues long. CDR1 and CDR2 from the germline V gene are SGHRS and YFSETQ. The V gene lost 0 bases and the J gene lost 2 bases, with 12 bases spanning the gap. This specimen comes from a study of cytomegalovirus exposure and HLA in healthy donors. This chain joins TRBV5-1 and TRBJ2-7; D unclear. Sample: PBMCs. The receptor's source is a man aged 25 to 40 in good health and CMV-seropositive. The CDR3 loop is CASSLEPRPPYEQYF. The CDR3 DNA follows: TGCGCCAGCAGCTTGGAGCCTCGTCCCCCCTACGAGCAGTACTTC.